The sequence of this T cell receptor beta chain was determined in a study of circulating tumor DNA in untreated peripheral T-cell lymphoma. Data came from immunoSEQ multiplex PCR; TCRdb stores just in-frame clones and leaves some out. The sample lists fewer than 3,500 clones, about 64% seen once, with under 9.5% in the top ten. Germline V gives CDR1 SGDLS, CDR2 YYNGEE. This CDR3 has 15 amino acids. With V trimmed by 3 bases and J by 6 bases, 10 bases remained unmatched. Tumor tissue was collected at baseline, before treatment began. The V gene is TRBV9, the J gene TRBJ2-5; 8 bases match TRBD1. Input material: tumor tissue. The sequence was collected from a human donor with peripheral T-cell lymphoma. The CDR3 here is CASSDQDRVGQTQYF. As DNA, the CDR3 is TGTGCCAGCAGCGACCAGGACAGGGTGGGGCAGACCCAGTACTTC.